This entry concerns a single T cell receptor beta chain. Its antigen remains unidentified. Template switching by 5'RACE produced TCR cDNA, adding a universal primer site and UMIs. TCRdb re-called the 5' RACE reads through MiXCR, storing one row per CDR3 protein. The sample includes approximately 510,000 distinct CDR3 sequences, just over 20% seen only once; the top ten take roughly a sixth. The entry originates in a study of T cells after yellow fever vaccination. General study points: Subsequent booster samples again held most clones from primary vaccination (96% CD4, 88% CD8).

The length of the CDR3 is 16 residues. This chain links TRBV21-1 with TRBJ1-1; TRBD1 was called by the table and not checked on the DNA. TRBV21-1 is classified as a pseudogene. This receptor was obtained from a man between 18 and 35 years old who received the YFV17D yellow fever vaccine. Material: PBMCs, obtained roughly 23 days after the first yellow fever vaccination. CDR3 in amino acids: CASSKKGGDTNTEAFF. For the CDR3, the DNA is TGTGCCAGCAGCAAAAAGGGGGGCGACACGAACACTGAAGCTTTCTTT.